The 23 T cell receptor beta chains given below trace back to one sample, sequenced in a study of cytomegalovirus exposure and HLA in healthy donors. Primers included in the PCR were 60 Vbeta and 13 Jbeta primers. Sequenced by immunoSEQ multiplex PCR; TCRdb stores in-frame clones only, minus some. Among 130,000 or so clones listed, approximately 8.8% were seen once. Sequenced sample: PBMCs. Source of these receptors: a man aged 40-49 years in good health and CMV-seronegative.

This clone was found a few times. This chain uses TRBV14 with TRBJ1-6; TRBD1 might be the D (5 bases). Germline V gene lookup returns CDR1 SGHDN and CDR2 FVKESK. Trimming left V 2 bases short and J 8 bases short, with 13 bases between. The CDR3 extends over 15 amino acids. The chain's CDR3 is CASSQQGARYSPLHF. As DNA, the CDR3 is TGTGCCAGCAGCCAACAAGGGGCGCGTTATTCACCCCTCCACTTT.

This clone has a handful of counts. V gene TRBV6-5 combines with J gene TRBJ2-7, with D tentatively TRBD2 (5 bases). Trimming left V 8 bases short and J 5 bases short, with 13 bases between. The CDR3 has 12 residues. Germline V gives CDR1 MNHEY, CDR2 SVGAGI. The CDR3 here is CASGRGFDEQYF. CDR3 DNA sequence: TGTGCCAGCGGCAGAGGGTTCGACGAGCAGTACTTC.

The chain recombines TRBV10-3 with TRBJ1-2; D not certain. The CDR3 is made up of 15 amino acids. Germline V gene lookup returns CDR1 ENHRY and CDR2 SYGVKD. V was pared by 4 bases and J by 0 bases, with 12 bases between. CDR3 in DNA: TGTGCCATCAGTGCGTCGAAAGGAGCTAACTATGGCTACACCTTC. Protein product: CAISASKGANYGYTF.

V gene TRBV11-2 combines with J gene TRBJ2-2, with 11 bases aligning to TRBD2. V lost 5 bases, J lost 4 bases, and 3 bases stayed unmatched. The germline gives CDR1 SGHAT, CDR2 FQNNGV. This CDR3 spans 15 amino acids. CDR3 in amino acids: CASSTSGGVTGELFF. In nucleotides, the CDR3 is TGTGCCAGCAGCACTAGCGGGGGCGTCACCGGGGAGCTGTTTTTT. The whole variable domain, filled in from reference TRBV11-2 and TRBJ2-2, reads EAGVAQSPRYKIIEKRQSVAFWCNPISGHATLYWYQQILGQGPKLLIQFQNNGVVDDSQLPKDRFSAERLKGVDSTLKIQPAKLEDSAVYLCASSTSGGVTGELFFGEGSRLTVL.

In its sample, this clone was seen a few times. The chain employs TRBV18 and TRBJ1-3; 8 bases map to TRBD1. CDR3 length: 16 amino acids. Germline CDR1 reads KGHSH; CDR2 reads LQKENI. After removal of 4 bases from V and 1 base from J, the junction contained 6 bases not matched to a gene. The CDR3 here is CASSRPTGASGNTIYF. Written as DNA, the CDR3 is TGTGCCAGCTCACGGCCGACAGGGGCTTCTGGAAACACCATATATTTT.

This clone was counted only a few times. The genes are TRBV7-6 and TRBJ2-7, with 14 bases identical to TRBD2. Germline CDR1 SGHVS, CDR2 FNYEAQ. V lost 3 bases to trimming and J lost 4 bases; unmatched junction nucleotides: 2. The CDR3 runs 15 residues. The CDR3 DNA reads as TGTGCCAGCAGCTTGACTAGCGGGGGGGTGTACGAGCAGTACTTC. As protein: CASSLTSGGVYEQYF. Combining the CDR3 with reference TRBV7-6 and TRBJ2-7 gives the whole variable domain GAGVSQSPRYKVTKRGQDVALRCDPISGHVSLYWYRQALGQGPEFLTYFNYEAQQDKSGLPNDRFSAERPEGSISTLTIQRTEQRDSAMYRCASSLTSGGVYEQYFGPGTRLTVT.

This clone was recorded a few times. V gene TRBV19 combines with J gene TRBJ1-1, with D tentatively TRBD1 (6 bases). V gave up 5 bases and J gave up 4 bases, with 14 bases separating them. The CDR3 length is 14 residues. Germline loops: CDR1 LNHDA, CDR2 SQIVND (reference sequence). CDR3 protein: CASSAGVWATEAFF. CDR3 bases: TGTGCCAGTAGTGCAGGGGTGTGGGCCACTGAAGCTTTCTTT.

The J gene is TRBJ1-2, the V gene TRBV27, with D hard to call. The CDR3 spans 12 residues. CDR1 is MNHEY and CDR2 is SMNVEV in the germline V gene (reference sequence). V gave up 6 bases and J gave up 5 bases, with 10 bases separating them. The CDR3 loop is CASRNSGYGYTF. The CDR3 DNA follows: TGTGCCAGCAGAAACAGCGGGTATGGCTACACCTTC.

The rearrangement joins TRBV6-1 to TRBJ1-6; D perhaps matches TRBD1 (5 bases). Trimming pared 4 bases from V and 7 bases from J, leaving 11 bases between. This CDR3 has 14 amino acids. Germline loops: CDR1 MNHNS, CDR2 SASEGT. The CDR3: CASSVRAENSPLHF. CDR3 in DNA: TGTGCCAGCAGTGTCAGGGCGGAAAATTCACCCCTCCACTTT.

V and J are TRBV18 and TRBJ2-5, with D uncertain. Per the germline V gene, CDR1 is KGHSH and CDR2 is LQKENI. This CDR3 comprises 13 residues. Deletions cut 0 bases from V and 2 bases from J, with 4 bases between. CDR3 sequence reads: CASSPPTQETQYF. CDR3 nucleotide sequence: TGTGCCAGCTCACCACCGACACAAGAGACCCAGTACTTC.

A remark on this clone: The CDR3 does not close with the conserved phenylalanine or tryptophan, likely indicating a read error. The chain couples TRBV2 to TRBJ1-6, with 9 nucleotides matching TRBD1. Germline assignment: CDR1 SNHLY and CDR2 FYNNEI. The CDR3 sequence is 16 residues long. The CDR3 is CDSRYRDREYNSPLHL. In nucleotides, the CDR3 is TGTGACAGCAGGTACCGGGACAGGGAATATAATTCACCCCTCCACTTG.

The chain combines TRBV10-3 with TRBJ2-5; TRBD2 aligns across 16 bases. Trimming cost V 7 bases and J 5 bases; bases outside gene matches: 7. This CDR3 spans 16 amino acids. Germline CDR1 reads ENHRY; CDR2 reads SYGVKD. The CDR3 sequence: CAITGTSGGAVETQYF. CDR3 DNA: TGTGCCATCACCGGGACTAGCGGGGGGGCCGTGGAGACCCAGTACTTC.

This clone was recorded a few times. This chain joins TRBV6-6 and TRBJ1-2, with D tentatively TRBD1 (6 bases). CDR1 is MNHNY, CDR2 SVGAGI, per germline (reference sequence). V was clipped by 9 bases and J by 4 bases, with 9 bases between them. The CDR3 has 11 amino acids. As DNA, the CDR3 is TGTGCCAGTGGGACAAGCTATGGCTACACCTTC. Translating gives CASGTSYGYTF.

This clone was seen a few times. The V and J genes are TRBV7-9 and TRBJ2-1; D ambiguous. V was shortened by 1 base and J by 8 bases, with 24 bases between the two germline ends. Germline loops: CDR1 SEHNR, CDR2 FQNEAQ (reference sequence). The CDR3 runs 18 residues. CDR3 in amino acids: CASSLVVLTLLGDDEQFF. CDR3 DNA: TGTGCCAGCAGCTTAGTAGTCCTGACCCTCCTAGGTGACGATGAGCAGTTCTTC.

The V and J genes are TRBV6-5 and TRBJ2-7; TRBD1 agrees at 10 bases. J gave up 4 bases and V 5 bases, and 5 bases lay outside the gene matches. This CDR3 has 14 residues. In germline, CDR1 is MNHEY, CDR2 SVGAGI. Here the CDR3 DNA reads TGTGCCAGCAGTCGACGGACAGGGGGATACGAGCAGTACTTC. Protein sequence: CASSRRTGGYEQYF.

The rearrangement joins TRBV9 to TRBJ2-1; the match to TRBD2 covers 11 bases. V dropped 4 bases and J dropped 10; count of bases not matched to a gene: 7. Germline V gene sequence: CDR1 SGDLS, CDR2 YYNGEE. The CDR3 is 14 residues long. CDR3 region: CASSLSGGANEQFF. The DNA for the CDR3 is TGTGCCAGCAGCCTTAGCGGGGGGGCAAACGAGCAGTTCTTC.

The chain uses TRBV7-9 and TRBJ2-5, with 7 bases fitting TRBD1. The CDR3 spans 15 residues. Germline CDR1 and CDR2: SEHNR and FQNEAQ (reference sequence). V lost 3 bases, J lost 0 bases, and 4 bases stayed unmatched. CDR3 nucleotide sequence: TGTGCCAGCAGCTTTTTACAGGGGTACCAAGAGACCCAGTACTTC. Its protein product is CASSFLQGYQETQYF.

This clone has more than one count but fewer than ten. The DNA for the CDR3 is TGTGCCAGCAGCAAGACCGGGACAGATAATGAAAAACTGTTTTTT. Translation: CASSKTGTDNEKLFF. The chain links TRBV5-4 to TRBJ1-4, with 7 positions matching TRBD1. CDR1 and CDR2 from the germline V gene are SGHNT and YYREEE (reference sequence). The CDR3 has 15 amino acids. Trimming took 4 bases from V and 4 from J; bases not matched to a gene: 7. Using reference TRBV5-4 and TRBJ1-4 for the parts outside the CDR3, the full variable domain is ETGVTQSPTHLIKTRGQQVTLRCSSQSGHNTVSWYQQALGQGPQFIFQYYREEENGRGNFPPRFSGLQFPNYSSELNVNALELDDSALYLCASSKTGTDNEKLFFGSGTQLSVL.

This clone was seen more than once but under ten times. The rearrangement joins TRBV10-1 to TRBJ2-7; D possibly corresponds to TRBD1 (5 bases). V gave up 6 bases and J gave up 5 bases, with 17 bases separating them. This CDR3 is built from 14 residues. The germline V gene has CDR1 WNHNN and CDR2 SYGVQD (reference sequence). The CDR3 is CASRDTRLFDEQYF. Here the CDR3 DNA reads TGCGCCAGCAGGGACACTCGCTTATTTGACGAGCAGTACTTC.

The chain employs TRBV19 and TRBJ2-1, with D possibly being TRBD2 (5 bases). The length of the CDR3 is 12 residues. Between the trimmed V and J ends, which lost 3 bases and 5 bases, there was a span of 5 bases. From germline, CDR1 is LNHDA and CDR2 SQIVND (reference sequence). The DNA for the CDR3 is TGTGCCAGTAGTATCGGGGACAATGAGCAGTTCTTC. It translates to CASSIGDNEQFF.

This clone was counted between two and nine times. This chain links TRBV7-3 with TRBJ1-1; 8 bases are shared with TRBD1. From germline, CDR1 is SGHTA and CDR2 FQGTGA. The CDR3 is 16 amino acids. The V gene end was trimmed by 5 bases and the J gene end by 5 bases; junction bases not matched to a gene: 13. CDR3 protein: CASSPTLTGALTEAFF. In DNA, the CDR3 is TGTGCCAGCAGCCCAACCCTGACAGGGGCCCTGACTGAAGCTTTCTTT.

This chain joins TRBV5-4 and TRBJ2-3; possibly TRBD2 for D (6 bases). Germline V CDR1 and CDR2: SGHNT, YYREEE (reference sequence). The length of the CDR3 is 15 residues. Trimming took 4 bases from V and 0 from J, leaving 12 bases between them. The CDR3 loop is CASSAGAGSTDTQYF. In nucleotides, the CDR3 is TGTGCCAGCAGCGCCGGGGCGGGGAGCACAGATACGCAGTATTTT.

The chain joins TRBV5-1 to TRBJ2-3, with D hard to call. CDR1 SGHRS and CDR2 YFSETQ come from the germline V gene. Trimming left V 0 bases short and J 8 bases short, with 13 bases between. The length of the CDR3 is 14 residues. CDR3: CASSLGGRRSTQYF. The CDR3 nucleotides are TGCGCCAGCAGCTTGGGAGGAAGGCGCTCTACGCAGTATTTT.